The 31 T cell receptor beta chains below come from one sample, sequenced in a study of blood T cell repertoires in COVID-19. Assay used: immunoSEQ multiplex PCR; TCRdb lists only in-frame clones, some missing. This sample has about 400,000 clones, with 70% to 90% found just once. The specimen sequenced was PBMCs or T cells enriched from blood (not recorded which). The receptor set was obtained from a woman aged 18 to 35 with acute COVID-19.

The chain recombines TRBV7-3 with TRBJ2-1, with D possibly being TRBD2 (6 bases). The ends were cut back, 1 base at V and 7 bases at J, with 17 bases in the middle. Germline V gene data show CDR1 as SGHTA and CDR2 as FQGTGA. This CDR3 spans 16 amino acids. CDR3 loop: CASSLRIGGVGNEQFF. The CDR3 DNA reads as TGTGCCAGCAGCTTAAGGATCGGCGGGGTAGGGAATGAGCAGTTCTTC.

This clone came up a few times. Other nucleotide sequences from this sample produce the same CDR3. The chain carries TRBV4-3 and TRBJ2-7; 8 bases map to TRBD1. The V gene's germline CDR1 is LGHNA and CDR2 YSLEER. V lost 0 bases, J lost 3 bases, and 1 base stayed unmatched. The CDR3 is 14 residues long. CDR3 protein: CASSQDRGLYEQYF. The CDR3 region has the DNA TGCGCCAGCAGCCAAGACAGGGGGCTCTACGAGCAGTACTTC.

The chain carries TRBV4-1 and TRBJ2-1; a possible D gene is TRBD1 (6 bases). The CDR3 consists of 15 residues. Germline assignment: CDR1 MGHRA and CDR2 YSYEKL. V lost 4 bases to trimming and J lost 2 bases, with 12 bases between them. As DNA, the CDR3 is TGCGCCAGCAGCCCCGGGACACCTACCTACAATGAGCAGTTCTTC. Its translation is CASSPGTPTYNEQFF.

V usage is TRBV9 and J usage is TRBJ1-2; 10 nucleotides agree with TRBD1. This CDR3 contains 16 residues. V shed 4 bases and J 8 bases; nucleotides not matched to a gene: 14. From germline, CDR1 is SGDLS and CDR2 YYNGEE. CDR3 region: CASSQAYGTGVVGYTF. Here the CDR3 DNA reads TGTGCCAGCAGCCAGGCATATGGGACAGGGGTCGTGGGCTACACCTTC.

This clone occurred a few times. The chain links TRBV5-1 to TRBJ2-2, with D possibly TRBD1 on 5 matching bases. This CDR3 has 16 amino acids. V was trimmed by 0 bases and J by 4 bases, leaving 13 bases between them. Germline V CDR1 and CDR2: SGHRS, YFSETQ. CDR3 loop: CASSLARDSVTGELFF. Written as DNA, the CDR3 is TGCGCCAGCAGCTTGGCCAGAGACAGTGTCACCGGGGAGCTGTTTTTT.

DNA for the CDR3: TGTGCCAGCAGAAGGGACAGGGTCTGGGGCAATGAGCAGTTCTTC. The encoded protein is CASRRDRVWGNEQFF. The chain links TRBV6-5 to TRBJ2-1; 9 bases align to TRBD1. The CDR3 extends over 15 amino acids. The germline CDR1 and CDR2 sequences are MNHEY and SVGAGI. V lost 6 bases and J lost 6; bases outside the gene matches: 9.

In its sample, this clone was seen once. The CDR3, as DNA: TGTGCCAGCAGTGAAACCAGGGCAAACGAGCAGTACTTC. Translation: CASSETRANEQYF. The chain uses TRBV6-1 and TRBJ2-7, with a possible D match to TRBD1 (5 bases). Germline V CDR1 and CDR2: MNHNS, SASEGT. Trimming removed 2 bases at V and 5 bases at J, with 10 bases between. This CDR3 comprises 13 residues.

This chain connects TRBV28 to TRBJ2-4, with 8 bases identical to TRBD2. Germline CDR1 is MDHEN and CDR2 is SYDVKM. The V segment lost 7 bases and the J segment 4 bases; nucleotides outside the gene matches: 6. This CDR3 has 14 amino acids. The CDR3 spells CASNLREAKNIQYF. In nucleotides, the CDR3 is TGTGCCAGCAACCTGCGGGAGGCAAAAAACATTCAGTACTTC.

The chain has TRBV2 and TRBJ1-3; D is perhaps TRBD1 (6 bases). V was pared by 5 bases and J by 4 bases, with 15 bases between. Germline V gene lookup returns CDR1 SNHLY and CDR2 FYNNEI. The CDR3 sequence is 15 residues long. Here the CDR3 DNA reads TGTGCCAGCAGTTCTACGACAGGTTCGGGAAACACCATATATTTT. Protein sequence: CASSSTTGSGNTIYF.

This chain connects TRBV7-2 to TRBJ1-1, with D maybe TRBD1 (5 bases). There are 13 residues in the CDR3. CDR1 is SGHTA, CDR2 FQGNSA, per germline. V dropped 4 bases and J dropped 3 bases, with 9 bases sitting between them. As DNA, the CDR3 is TGTGCCAGCAGCTGGCAACAGGACACTGAAGCTTTCTTT. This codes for CASSWQQDTEAFF.

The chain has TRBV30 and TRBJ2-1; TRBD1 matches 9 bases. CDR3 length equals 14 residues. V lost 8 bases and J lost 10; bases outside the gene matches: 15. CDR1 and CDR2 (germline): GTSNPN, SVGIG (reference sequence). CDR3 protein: CALSSGTGLGEQFF. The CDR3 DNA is TGTGCCCTTTCCTCCGGGACAGGGCTTGGGGAGCAGTTCTTC.

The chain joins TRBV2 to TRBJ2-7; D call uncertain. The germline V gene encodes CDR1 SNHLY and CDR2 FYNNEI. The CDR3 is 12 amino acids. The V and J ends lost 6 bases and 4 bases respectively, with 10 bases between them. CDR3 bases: TGTGCCAGCAGCCCTTTCGTGTACGAGCAGTACTTC. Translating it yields CASSPFVYEQYF.

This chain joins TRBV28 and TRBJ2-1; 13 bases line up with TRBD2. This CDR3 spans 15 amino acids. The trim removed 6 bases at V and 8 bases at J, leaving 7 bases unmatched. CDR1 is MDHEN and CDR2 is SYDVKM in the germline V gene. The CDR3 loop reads CASSPGTSGKDEQFF. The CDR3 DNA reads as TGTGCCAGCAGCCCCGGGACTAGCGGGAAAGATGAGCAGTTCTTC.

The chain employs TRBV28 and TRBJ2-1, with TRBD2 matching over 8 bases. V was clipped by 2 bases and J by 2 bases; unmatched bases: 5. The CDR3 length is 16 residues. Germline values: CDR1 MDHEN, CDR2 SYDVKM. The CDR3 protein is CASSLSKLAAYNEQFF. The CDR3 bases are TGTGCCAGCAGTTTAAGTAAACTAGCGGCCTACAATGAGCAGTTCTTC.

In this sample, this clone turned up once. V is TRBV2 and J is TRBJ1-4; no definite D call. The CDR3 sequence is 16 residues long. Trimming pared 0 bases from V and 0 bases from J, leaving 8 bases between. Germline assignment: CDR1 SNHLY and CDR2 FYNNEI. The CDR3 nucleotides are TGTGCCAGCAGTGAAGCGCATCCAGCAACTAATGAAAAACTGTTTTTT. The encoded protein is CASSEAHPATNEKLFF.

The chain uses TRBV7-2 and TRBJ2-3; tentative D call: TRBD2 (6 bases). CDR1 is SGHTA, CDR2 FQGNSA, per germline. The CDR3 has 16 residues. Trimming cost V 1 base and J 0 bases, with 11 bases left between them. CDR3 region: CASSLVLAHSTDTQYF. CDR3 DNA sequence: TGTGCCAGCAGCTTAGTTCTAGCGCATAGCACAGATACGCAGTATTTT.

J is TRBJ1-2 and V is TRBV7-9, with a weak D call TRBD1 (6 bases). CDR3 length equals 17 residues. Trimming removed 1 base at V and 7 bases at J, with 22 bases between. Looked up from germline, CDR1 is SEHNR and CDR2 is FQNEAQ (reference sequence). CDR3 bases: TGTGCCAGCAGCTTAGTTTTGAGGGACAACGCCGGCTTTGGCTACACCTTC. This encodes CASSLVLRDNAGFGYTF.

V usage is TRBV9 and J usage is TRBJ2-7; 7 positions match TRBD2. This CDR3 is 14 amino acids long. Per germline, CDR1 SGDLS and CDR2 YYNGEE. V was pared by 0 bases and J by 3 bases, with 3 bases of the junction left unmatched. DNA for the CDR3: TGTGCCAGCAGCGTAGGGCGGGAGCTCTACGAGCAGTACTTC. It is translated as CASSVGRELYEQYF.

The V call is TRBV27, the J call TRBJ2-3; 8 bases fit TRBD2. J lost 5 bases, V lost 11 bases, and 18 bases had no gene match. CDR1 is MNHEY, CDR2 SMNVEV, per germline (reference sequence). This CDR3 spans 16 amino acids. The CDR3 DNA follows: TGTGCCTCAGGTAGAGGAGCGGGAGAGAGTGAAGATACGCAGTATTTT. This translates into CASGRGAGESEDTQYF.

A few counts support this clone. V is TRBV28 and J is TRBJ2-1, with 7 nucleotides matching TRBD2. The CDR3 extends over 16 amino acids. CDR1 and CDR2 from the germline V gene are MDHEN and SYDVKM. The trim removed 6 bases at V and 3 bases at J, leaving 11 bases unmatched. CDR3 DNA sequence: TGTGCCAGCAGCCCTCTCGGAGCGGGGATCTACAATGAGCAGTTCTTC. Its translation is CASSPLGAGIYNEQFF.

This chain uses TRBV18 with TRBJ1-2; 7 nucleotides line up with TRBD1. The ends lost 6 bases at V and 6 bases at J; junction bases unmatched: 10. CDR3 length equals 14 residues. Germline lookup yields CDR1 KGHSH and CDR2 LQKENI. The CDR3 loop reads CASSPGQEGDGYTF. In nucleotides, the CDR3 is TGTGCCAGCTCCCCCGGACAGGAGGGCGATGGCTACACCTTC.

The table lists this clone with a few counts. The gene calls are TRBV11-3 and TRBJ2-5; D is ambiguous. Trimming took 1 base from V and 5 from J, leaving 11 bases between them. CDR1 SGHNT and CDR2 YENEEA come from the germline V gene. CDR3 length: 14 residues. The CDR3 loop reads CASSLGSGYETQYF. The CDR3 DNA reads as TGTGCCAGCAGCTTAGGATCCGGGTACGAGACCCAGTACTTC. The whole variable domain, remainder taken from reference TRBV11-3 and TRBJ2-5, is EAGVVQSPRYKIIEKKQPVAFWCNPISGHNTLYWYLQNLGQGPELLIRYENEEAVDDSQLPKDRFSAERLKGVDSTLKIQPAELGDSAVYLCASSLGSGYETQYFGPGTRLLVL.

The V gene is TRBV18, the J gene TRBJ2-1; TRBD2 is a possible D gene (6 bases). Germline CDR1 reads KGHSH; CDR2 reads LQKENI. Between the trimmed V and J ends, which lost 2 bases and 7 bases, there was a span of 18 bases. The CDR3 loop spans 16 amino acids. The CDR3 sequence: CASSPLGAAGLNEQFF. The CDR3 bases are TGTGCCAGCTCACCATTGGGTGCGGCGGGGTTAAATGAGCAGTTCTTC. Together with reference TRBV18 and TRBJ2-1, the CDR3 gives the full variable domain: NAGVMQNPRHLVRRRGQEARLRCSPMKGHSHVYWYRQLPEEGLKFMVYLQKENIIDESGMPKERFSAEFPKEGPSILRIQQVVRGDSAAYFCASSPLGAAGLNEQFFGPGTRLTVL.

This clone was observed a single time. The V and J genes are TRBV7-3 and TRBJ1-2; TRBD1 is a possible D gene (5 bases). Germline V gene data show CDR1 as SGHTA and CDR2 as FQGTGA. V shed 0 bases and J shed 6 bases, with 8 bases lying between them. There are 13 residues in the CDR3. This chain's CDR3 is CASSLTGEDGYTF. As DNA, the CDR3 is TGTGCCAGCAGCTTAACAGGGGAAGATGGCTACACCTTC.

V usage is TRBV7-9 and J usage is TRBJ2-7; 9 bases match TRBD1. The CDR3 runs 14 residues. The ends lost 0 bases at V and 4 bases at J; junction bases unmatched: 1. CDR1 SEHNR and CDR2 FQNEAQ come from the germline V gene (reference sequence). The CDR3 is CASSLAGQGYEQYF. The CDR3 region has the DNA TGTGCCAGCAGCTTAGCGGGACAGGGTTACGAGCAGTACTTC.

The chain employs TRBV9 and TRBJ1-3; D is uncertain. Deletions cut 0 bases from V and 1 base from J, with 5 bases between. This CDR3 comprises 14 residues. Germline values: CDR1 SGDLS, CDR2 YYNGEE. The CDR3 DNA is TGTGCCAGCAGCGTAGCAGGTTCTGGAAACACCATATATTTT. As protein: CASSVAGSGNTIYF.

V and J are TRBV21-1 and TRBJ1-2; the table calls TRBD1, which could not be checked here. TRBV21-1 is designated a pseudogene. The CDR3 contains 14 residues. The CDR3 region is CASSPYRDPWGYTF. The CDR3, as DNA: TGTGCCAGCAGCCCCTACAGGGATCCCTGGGGCTACACCTTC.

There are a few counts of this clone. CDR3 bases: TGTGCCAGTAGTATCGCCAGGGATAGCAATCAGCCCCAGCATTTT. This translates into CASSIARDSNQPQHF. The genes are TRBV19 and TRBJ1-5; weak D call: TRBD1 (5 bases). The CDR3 consists of 15 residues. V was shortened by 3 bases and J by 0 bases, with 9 bases between the two germline ends. The germline CDR1 and CDR2 sequences are LNHDA and SQIVND (reference sequence).

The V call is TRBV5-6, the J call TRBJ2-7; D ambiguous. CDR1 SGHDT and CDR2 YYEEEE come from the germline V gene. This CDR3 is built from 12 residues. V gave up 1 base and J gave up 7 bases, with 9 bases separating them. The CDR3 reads CASSLSTGEQYF. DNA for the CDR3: TGTGCCAGCAGCTTGTCGACGGGTGAGCAGTACTTC.

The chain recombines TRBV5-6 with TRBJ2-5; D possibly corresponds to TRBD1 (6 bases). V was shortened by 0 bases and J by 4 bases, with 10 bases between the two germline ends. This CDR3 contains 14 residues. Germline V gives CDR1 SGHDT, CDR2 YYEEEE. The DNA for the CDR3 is TGTGCCAGCAGCTTGGGCTTAGGGGGAGAGACCCAGTACTTC. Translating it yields CASSLGLGGETQYF. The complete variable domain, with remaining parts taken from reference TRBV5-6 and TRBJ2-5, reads DAGVTQSPTHLIKTRGQQVTLRCSPKSGHDTVSWYQQALGQGPQFIFQYYEEEERQRGNFPDRFSGHQFPNYSSELNVNALLLGDSALYLCASSLGLGGETQYFGPGTRLLVL.

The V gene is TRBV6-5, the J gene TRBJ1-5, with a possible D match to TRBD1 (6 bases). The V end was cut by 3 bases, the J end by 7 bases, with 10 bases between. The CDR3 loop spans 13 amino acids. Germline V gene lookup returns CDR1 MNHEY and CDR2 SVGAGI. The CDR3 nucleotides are TGTGCCAGCAGTTATGGTAGGGGGCAGCCCCAGCATTTT. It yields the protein CASSYGRGQPQHF.